The 9 T cell receptor beta chains presented below share a single source sample, sequenced in a study of blood T cell repertoires in COVID-19. Only in-frame clones appear in the TCRdb table, and some are missing; sequencing was by immunoSEQ multiplex PCR. Among about 250,000 clones, approximately 91% were seen once, and the ten largest hold about 0.74%. Sequencing was carried out using peripheral blood. These receptors originate from a woman under 40 with acute or convalescent COVID-19.

V is TRBV5-1 and J is TRBJ2-2; no firm D call. The V and J ends lost 2 bases and 7 bases respectively, with 6 bases between them. CDR3 length: 12 amino acids. Germline V CDR1 and CDR2: SGHRS, YFSETQ. The CDR3 sequence is CASSFAGGELFF. The DNA of the CDR3 is TGCGCCAGCAGCTTTGCAGGCGGGGAGCTGTTTTTT. Full variable domain (remainder filled in from reference TRBV5-1 and TRBJ2-2): KAGVTQTPRYLIKTRGQQVTLSCSPISGHRSVSWYQQTPGQGLQFLFEYFSETQRNKGNFPGRFSGRQFSNSRSEMNVSTLELGDSALYLCASSFAGGELFFGEGSRLTVL.

The chain recombines TRBV19 with TRBJ2-1, with 8 bases identical to TRBD1. The V and J ends lost 3 bases and 5 bases, in that order; junction bases with no gene match: 9. The CDR3 runs to 16 residues. Germline CDR1 is LNHDA and CDR2 is SQIVND (reference sequence). CDR3 nucleotide sequence: TGTGCCAGTAGTATCGCCGGGACAGGAGTTCACAATGAGCAGTTCTTC. Its protein product is CASSIAGTGVHNEQFF.

This clone was seen a single time. The chain recombines TRBV6-1 with TRBJ1-5; possible D gene TRBD1, 5 bases. V lost 2 bases to trimming and J lost 7 bases, with 9 bases between them. CDR3 length: 13 residues. Germline values: CDR1 MNHNS, CDR2 SASEGT. The CDR3 nucleotides are TGTGCCAGCAGTGAAAGGGGAAGGCAGCCCCAGCATTTT. This gives the protein CASSERGRQPQHF.

This sequence joins TRBV5-5 and TRBJ2-7; 10 bases are shared with TRBD1. CDR1 and CDR2 (germline): SGHKS, YYEKEE (reference sequence). The CDR3 length is 14 residues. J was trimmed by 6 bases and V by 0 bases; bases with no gene match: 3. CDR3 nucleotide sequence: TGTGCCAGCAGCTTGGAGGACAGGGGGGCCGAGCAGTACTTC. Its protein product is CASSLEDRGAEQYF.

The V and J genes are TRBV5-4 and TRBJ1-5, with a weak D call TRBD1 (5 bases). Looked up from germline, CDR1 is SGHNT and CDR2 is YYREEE (reference sequence). Trimming removed 9 bases at V and 2 bases at J, with 12 bases between. The CDR3 consists of 13 residues. The CDR3 sequence is CATGGDGNQPQHF. The CDR3 DNA reads TGTGCCACGGGGGGGGACGGCAATCAGCCCCAGCATTTT.

The chain is built from TRBV11-3 and TRBJ2-2; TRBD2 might be the D (6 bases). The CDR3 runs 16 residues. The germline CDR1 and CDR2 sequences are SGHNT and YENEEA. The ends were cut back, 5 bases at V and 1 base at J, with 14 bases in the middle. CDR3 in amino acids: CASSTRGLQNTGELFF. For the CDR3, the DNA is TGTGCCAGCAGCACGAGGGGACTCCAGAACACCGGGGAGCTGTTTTTT. Supplemented by reference TRBV11-3 and TRBJ2-2, the full variable domain reads EAGVVQSPRYKIIEKKQPVAFWCNPISGHNTLYWYLQNLGQGPELLIRYENEEAVDDSQLPKDRFSAERLKGVDSTLKIQPAELGDSAVYLCASSTRGLQNTGELFFGEGSRLTVL.

V is TRBV19 and J is TRBJ1-2; D is unresolved. Trimming shortened V by 4 bases and J by 8 bases, and 8 bases separated the two germline ends. Germline-derived CDR1 and CDR2 are LNHDA and SQIVND (reference sequence). This CDR3 is 11 amino acids long. The CDR3 DNA follows: TGTGCCAGTAGTAACTTCCCCGGCTACACCTTC. Amino acid sequence: CASSNFPGYTF.

The chain joins TRBV14 to TRBJ2-1; 8 bases agree with TRBD2. V was clipped by 1 base and J by 10 bases; unmatched bases: 6. CDR1 SGHDN and CDR2 FVKESK come from the germline V gene. The CDR3 spans 14 residues. As DNA, the CDR3 is TGTGCCAGCAGCCAAGTCGGGGGGGGGCCAGAGCAGTTCTTC. This gives the protein CASSQVGGGPEQFF.

This sequence joins TRBV7-3 and TRBJ2-7; TRBD1 matches at 10 bases. Germline loops: CDR1 SGHTA, CDR2 FQGTGA. The V gene end was trimmed by 3 bases and the J gene end by 6 bases; junction bases not matched to a gene: 8. The CDR3 totals 15 residues. The CDR3 loop is CASSLTGGVGSEQYF. The DNA for the CDR3 is TGTGCCAGCAGCTTGACAGGGGGCGTAGGTTCCGAGCAGTACTTC.